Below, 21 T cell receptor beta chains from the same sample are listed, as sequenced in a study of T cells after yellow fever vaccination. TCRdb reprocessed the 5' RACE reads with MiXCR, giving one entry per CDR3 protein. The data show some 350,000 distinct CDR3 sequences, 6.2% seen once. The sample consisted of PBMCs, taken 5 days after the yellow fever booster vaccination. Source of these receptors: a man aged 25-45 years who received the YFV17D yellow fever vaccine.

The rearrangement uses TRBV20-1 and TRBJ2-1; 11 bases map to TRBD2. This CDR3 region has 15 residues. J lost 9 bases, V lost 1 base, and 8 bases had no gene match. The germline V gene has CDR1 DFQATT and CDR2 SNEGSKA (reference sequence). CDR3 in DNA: TGCAGTGCTAGAGTCCCTAGCGGGAGGTGGAGTGAGCAGTTCTTC. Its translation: CSARVPSGRWSEQFF.

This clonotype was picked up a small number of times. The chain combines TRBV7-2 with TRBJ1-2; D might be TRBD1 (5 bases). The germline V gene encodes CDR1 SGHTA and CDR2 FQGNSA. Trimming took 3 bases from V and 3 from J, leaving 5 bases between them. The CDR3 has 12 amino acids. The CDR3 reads CASSLGHYGYTF. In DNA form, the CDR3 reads TGTGCCAGCAGCTTGGGACACTATGGCTACACCTTC.

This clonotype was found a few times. CDR3 DNA: TGTGCCAGCAGCCCGAGGGACAGGGGGACCCAGTACTTC. Its protein is CASSPRDRGTQYF. The chain combines TRBV7-2 with TRBJ2-5; 10 bases line up with TRBD1. This CDR3 has 13 residues. From germline, CDR1 is SGHTA and CDR2 FQGNSA. Losses at the gene ends were 5 bases for V and 7 bases for J; bases not matched to a gene: 4.

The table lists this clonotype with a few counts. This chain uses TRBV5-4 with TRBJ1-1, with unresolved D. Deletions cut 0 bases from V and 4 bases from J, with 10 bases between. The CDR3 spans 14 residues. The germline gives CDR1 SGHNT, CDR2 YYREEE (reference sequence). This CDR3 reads CASSLGPDSTEAFF. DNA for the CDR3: TGTGCCAGCAGCTTGGGTCCGGATAGCACTGAAGCTTTCTTT.

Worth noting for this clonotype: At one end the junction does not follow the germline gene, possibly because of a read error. The CDR3 region is CASSLEPGVTDTQYF. CDR3 DNA sequence: TGTGCTAGCAGCTTAGAACCAGGGGTGACAGATACGCAGTATTTT. This chain uses TRBV7-7 with TRBJ2-3; perhaps TRBD1 as D (6 bases). Germline V gives CDR1 SSHAT, CDR2 FNYEAQ (reference sequence). The CDR3 loop spans 15 amino acids.

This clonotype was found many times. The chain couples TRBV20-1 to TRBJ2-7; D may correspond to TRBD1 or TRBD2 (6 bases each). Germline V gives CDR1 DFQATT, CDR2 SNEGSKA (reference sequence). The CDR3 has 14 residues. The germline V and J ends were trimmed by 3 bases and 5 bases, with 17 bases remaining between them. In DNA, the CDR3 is TGCAGTGCTAGGGCCTCGAGGGGGGACCACGAGCAGTACTTC. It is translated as CSARASRGDHEQYF.

The CDR3 DNA is TGTGCCAGCAGAAGTACCACCAGGGGTACTATGAACACTGAAGCTTTCTTT. Protein: CASRSTTRGTMNTEAFF. V and J are TRBV6-2 or TRBV6-3 and TRBJ1-1; a possible D gene is TRBD1 (6 bases). CDR1 and CDR2 from the germline V gene are MNHEY and SVGEGT. Trimming removed 6 bases from V and 0 bases from J, with 20 bases in between. The CDR3 has 17 residues.

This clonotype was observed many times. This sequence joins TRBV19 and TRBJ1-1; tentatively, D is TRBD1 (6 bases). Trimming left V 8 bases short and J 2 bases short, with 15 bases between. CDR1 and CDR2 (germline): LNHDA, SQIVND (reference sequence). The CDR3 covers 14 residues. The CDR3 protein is CASSFGTTNTEAFF. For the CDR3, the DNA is TGTGCCAGTTCTTTCGGGACAACCAACACTGAAGCTTTCTTT.

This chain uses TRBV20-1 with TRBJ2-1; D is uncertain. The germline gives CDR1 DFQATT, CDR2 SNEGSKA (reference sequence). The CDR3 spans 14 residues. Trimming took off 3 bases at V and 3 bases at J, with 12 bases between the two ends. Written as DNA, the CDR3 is TGCAGTGCTAGGCTCGCGTTTAGCTACAATGAGCAGTTCTTC. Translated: CSARLAFSYNEQFF.

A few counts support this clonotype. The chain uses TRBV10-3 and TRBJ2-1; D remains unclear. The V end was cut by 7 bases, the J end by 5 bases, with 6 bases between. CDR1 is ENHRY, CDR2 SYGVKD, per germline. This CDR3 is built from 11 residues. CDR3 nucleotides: TGTGCCATCAAAGCCGACAATGAGCAGTTCTTC. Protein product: CAIKADNEQFF.

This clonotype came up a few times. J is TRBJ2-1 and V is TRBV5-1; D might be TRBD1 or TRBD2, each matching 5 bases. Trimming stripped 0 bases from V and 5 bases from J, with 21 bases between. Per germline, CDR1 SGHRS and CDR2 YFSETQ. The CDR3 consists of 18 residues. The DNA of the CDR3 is TGCGCCAGCAGCTTGGCCTGGGACGGGTTCCGGCAAAACAATGAGCAGTTCTTC. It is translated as CASSLAWDGFRQNNEQFF.

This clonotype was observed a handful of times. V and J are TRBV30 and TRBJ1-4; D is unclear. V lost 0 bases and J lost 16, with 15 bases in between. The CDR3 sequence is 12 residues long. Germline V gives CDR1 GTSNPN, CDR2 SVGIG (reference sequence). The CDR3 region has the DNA TGTGCCTGGAGTGTTATCAAAGGACCGGAGTTTTTT. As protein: CAWSVIKGPEFF.

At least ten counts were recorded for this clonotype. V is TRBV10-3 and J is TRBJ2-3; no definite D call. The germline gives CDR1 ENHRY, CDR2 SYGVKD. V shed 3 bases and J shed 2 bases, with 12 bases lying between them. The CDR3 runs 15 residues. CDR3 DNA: TGTGCCATCAGTGATGGCGGAACATACACAGATACGCAGTATTTT. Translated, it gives CAISDGGTYTDTQYF.

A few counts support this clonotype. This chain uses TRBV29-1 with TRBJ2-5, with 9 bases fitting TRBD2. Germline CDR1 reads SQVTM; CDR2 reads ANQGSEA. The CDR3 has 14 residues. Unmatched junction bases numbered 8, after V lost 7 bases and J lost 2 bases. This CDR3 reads CSAGGLAGQETQYF. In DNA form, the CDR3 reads TGCAGCGCCGGGGGCCTAGCGGGGCAAGAGACCCAGTACTTC. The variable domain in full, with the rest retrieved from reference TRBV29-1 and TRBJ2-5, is SAVISQKPSRDICQRGTSLTIQCQVDSQVTMMFWYRQQPGQSLTLIATANQGSEATYESGFVIDKFPISRPNLTFSTLTVSNMSPEDSSIYLCSAGGLAGQETQYFGPGTRLLVL.

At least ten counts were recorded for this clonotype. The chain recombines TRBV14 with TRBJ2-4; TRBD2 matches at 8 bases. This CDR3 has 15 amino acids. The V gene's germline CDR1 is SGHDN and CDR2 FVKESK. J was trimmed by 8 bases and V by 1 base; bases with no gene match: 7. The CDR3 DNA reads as TGTGCCAGCAGCCAAGGCGGCCGGGGGGGTGACATTCAGTACTTC. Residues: CASSQGGRGGDIQYF.

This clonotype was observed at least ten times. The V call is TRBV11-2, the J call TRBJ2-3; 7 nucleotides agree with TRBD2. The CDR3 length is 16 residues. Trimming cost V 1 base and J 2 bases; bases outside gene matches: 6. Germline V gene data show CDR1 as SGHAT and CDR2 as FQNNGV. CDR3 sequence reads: CASSLGAGLDTDTQYF. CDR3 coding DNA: TGTGCCAGCAGCTTAGGGGCTGGACTAGACACAGATACGCAGTATTTT.

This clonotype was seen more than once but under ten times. The DNA for the CDR3 is TGTGCCAGCTCACTGGGAGGACAGGGTTTTTCGAATGAGCAGTTCTTC. Translation: CASSLGGQGFSNEQFF. This sequence joins TRBV18 and TRBJ2-1, with TRBD1 identical over 8 bases. The CDR3 is made up of 16 amino acids. In germline, CDR1 is KGHSH, CDR2 LQKENI. V dropped 4 bases and J dropped 7; count of bases not matched to a gene: 12.

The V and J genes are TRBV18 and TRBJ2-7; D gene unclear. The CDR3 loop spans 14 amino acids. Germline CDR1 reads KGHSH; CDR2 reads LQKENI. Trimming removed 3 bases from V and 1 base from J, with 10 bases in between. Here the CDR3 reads CASSPLGISYEQYF. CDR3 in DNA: TGTGCCAGCTCACCTTTAGGGATTTCCTACGAGCAGTACTTC.

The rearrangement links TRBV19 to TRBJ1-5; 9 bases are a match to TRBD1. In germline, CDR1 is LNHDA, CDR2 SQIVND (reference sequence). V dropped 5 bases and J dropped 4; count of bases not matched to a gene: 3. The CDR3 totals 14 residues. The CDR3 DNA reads TGTGCCAGTAGTGGGACAGGGAGGAATCAGCCCCAGCATTTT. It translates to CASSGTGRNQPQHF.

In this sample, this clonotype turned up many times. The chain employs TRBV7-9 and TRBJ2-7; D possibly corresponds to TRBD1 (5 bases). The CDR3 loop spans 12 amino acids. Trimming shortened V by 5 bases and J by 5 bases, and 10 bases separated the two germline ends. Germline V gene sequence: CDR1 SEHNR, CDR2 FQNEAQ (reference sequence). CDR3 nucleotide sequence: TGTGCCAGCAGCCCGCTCAGGGACGAGCAGTACTTC. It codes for CASSPLRDEQYF.

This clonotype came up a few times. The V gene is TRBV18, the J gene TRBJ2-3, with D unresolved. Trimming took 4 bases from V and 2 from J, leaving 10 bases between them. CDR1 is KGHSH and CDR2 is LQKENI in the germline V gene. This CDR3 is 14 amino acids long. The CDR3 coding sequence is TGTGCCAGCTCACAAGGTTCGGTCACAGATACGCAGTATTTT. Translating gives CASSQGSVTDTQYF.